These 25 T cell receptor beta chains were all obtained from the same sample, sequenced in a study of blood T cell repertoires in COVID-19. Some clones are missing from TCRdb's copy, which holds only in-frame ones; the method was immunoSEQ multiplex PCR. The table records roughly 51,000 clones, about 86% of them present only once. Sequenced material: peripheral blood. The source is an elderly woman with acute or convalescent COVID-19.

The V call is TRBV3-1 (or the pseudogene TRBV3-2), the J call TRBJ1-2, with 8 bases identical to TRBD1. The V and J ends lost 4 bases and 6 bases, in that order; junction bases with no gene match: 10. The CDR3 is 15 amino acids. CDR1 and CDR2 from the germline V gene are LGHDT and YNNKEL (reference sequence). CDR3: CASSPGTGLYDGYTF. CDR3 bases: TGTGCCAGCAGCCCAGGGACAGGCCTTTACGATGGCTACACCTTC.

This clone is a singleton in its sample. The chain joins TRBV6-1 to TRBJ2-3, with D unresolved. The CDR3 totals 15 residues. The V gene's germline CDR1 is MNHNS and CDR2 SASEGT. The V end was cut by 0 bases, the J end by 1 base, with 8 bases between. CDR3 sequence: CASSEATVGTDTQYF. The CDR3 nucleotides read TGTGCCAGCAGTGAAGCAACGGTTGGCACAGATACGCAGTATTTT.

This clone occurred a few times. This chain uses TRBV10-3 with TRBJ2-7; 9 bases fit TRBD1. CDR1 and CDR2 from the germline V gene are ENHRY and SYGVKD. There are 13 residues in the CDR3. The J segment lost 6 bases and the V segment lost 2 bases, leaving 2 bases of the junction unmatched. CDR3 sequence reads: CAISEQTGGEQYF. CDR3 nucleotides: TGTGCCATCAGTGAGCAGACAGGGGGCGAGCAGTACTTC.

The chain has TRBV5-6 and TRBJ2-2, with TRBD2 as a possible D gene (7 bases). The CDR3 is 16 amino acids. The germline V and J ends were trimmed by 1 base and 3 bases, with 13 bases remaining between them. The germline V gene has CDR1 SGHDT and CDR2 YYEEEE. The CDR3 DNA reads as TGTGCCAGCAGCTTGTACGGGGGGCGCGACACCGGGGAGCTGTTTTTT. Its translation is CASSLYGGRDTGELFF.

The chain links TRBV27 to TRBJ2-3; 12 positions match TRBD2. The CDR3 is 17 residues long. The ends lost 2 bases at V and 1 base at J; junction bases unmatched: 4. Germline CDR1 reads MNHEY; CDR2 reads SMNVEV (reference sequence). The CDR3 DNA is TGTGCCAGCAGTTTAAGGACTAGCGGGGTGCGCACAGATACGCAGTATTTT. Protein: CASSLRTSGVRTDTQYF.

The chain couples TRBV15 to TRBJ2-3; 10 bases line up with TRBD1. Germline-derived CDR1 and CDR2 are LNHNV and YYDKDF (reference sequence). The CDR3 sequence is 20 residues long. Germline trimming cut 0 bases from V and 2 bases from J; bases unmatched to any gene: 14. CDR3: CATSRDLRGQGLQNTDTQYF. The CDR3, as DNA: TGTGCCACCAGCAGAGATCTCCGGGGACAGGGGCTTCAGAACACAGATACGCAGTATTTT.

The rearrangement links TRBV19 to TRBJ1-5, with D perhaps TRBD1 (6 bases). The V gene's germline CDR1 is LNHDA and CDR2 SQIVND (reference sequence). This CDR3 has 17 residues. Trimming took 1 base from V and 1 from J, leaving 14 bases between them. The CDR3 region is CASSIGRRQGSNQPQHF. CDR3 DNA sequence: TGTGCCAGTAGTATAGGCCGACGGCAGGGGAGCAATCAGCCCCAGCATTTT.

The chain combines TRBV5-4 with TRBJ2-7, with 7 bases matching TRBD1. The V and J ends lost 3 bases and 6 bases, in that order; junction bases with no gene match: 3. The CDR3 has 12 residues. Germline loops: CDR1 SGHNT, CDR2 YYREEE (reference sequence). CDR3 DNA: TGTGCCAGCAGCTCGACAGGGACCGAGCAGTACTTC. Protein: CASSSTGTEQYF.

The J gene is TRBJ2-5, the V gene TRBV18, with D possibly being TRBD2 (5 bases). The CDR3 covers 13 residues. The ends were cut back, 3 bases at V and 2 bases at J, with 7 bases in the middle. CDR1 and CDR2 from the germline V gene are KGHSH and LQKENI. The chain's CDR3 is CASSPDLQETQYF. CDR3 DNA sequence: TGTGCCAGCTCACCGGACTTACAAGAGACCCAGTACTTC.

V and J are TRBV6-5 and TRBJ2-5, with D possibly matching TRBD2 (6 bases). The CDR3 length is 15 residues. In germline, CDR1 is MNHEY, CDR2 SVGAGI. Trimming shortened V by 3 bases and J by 5 bases, and 16 bases separated the two germline ends. CDR3 amino acids: CASSYFEAGMETQYF. CDR3 sequence (DNA): TGTGCCAGCAGTTATTTCGAGGCGGGGATGGAGACCCAGTACTTC.

The V call is TRBV7-9, the J call TRBJ2-3; a weak D match, TRBD2 (6 bases). The germline V gene encodes CDR1 SEHNR and CDR2 FQNEAQ (reference sequence). V was clipped by 3 bases and J by 2 bases, with 12 bases between them. CDR3 length: 15 amino acids. The CDR3, as DNA: TGTGCCAGCAGCTTCGGGACTGGTATCACAGATACGCAGTATTTT. Residues: CASSFGTGITDTQYF. Full variable domain (missing parts from reference TRBV7-9 and TRBJ2-3): DTGVSQNPRHKITKRGQNVTFRCDPISEHNRLYWYRQTLGQGPEFLTYFQNEAQLEKSRLLSDRFSAERPKGSFSTLEIQRTEQGDSAMYLCASSFGTGITDTQYFGPGTRLTVL.

The CDR3 region has the DNA TGTGCCTGCAAGGGGGGGGTTAACACCGGGGAGCTGTTTTTT. As protein: CACKGGVNTGELFF. This chain uses TRBV6-6 with TRBJ2-2; perhaps TRBD2 as D (7 bases). This CDR3 is 14 amino acids long. Germline V gene data show CDR1 as MNHNY and CDR2 as SVGAGI (reference sequence). Trimming stripped 11 bases from V and 2 bases from J, with 15 bases between.

This chain connects TRBV7-5 to TRBJ1-2; the table's D call TRBD1 went unverified against the DNA. TRBV7-5 is assigned pseudogene status. There are 12 residues in the CDR3. CDR3 bases: TGTGTCAGAAGCTTAGACGACAGATGCTACACCTTC. Translation gives CVRSLDDRCYTF.

The table lists this clone with many counts. The chain uses TRBV19 and TRBJ1-4, with D perhaps TRBD1 (5 bases). CDR3 length: 12 residues. Germline CDR1 and CDR2: LNHDA and SQIVND (reference sequence). Trimming removed 6 bases at V and 8 bases at J, with 10 bases between. The CDR3 DNA reads TGTGCCAGTAGCCGGGGGAGCGAAAAACTGTTTTTT. Amino acids: CASSRGSEKLFF.

J is TRBJ2-7 and V is TRBV9, with D perhaps TRBD1 (5 bases). The length of the CDR3 is 16 residues. The V gene lost 4 bases and the J gene lost 5 bases, with 22 bases spanning the gap. CDR1 SGDLS and CDR2 YYNGEE come from the germline V gene. The CDR3 region has the DNA TGTGCCAGCAGCCGAAATTGGGGTCGACAGATCGACGAGCAGTACTTC. It codes for CASSRNWGRQIDEQYF.

This chain connects TRBV5-5 to TRBJ1-5; 7 bases fit TRBD1. Germline CDR1 reads SGHKS; CDR2 reads YYEKEE (reference sequence). Trimming removed 2 bases from V and 4 bases from J; junction bases left unmatched: 3. This CDR3 contains 14 residues. For the CDR3, the DNA is TGTGCCAGCAGCTTAGGACAGGAGAATCAGCCCCAGCATTTT. It yields the protein CASSLGQENQPQHF.

CDR3 DNA: TGTGCCAGCAGTTTGCGTTCATATGAAAAACTGTTTTTT. It codes for CASSLRSYEKLFF. The chain is built from TRBV28 and TRBJ1-4; D unresolved. Trimming took 3 bases from V and 6 from J, leaving 8 bases between them. Germline values: CDR1 MDHEN, CDR2 SYDVKM. CDR3 length: 13 amino acids.

A few counts support this clone. CDR3 region: CAWSPTGFGNEKLFF. The CDR3 DNA sequence: TGTGCCTGGAGTCCTACCGGTTTTGGTAATGAAAAACTGTTTTTT. The V gene is TRBV30, the J gene TRBJ1-4; no clear D gene. Trimming stripped 2 bases from V and 4 bases from J, with 14 bases between. The CDR3 consists of 15 residues. Germline CDR1 reads GTSNPN; CDR2 reads SVGIG (reference sequence).

This chain joins TRBV27 and TRBJ1-1; possibly TRBD1 for D (5 bases). Germline lookup yields CDR1 MNHEY and CDR2 SMNVEV (reference sequence). This CDR3 region has 14 residues. V was cut by 5 bases and J by 4 bases, with 14 bases left in between. The CDR3 here is CASSTRGAATEAFF. CDR3 in DNA: TGTGCCAGCAGTACGCGCGGGGCGGCCACTGAAGCTTTCTTT.

The chain is built from TRBV29-1 and TRBJ2-6; no reliable D call. This CDR3 contains 13 residues. Trimming took off 5 bases at V and 0 bases at J, with 5 bases between the two ends. CDR1 is SQVTM and CDR2 is ANQGSEA in the germline V gene. The CDR3 coding sequence is TGCAGCGTTCCCAGCTCTGGGGCCAACGTCCTGACTTTC. Amino acid sequence: CSVPSSGANVLTF.

The chain uses TRBV5-4 and TRBJ1-1; D is perhaps TRBD1 (5 bases). Trimming took off 3 bases at V and 3 bases at J, with 12 bases between the two ends. The CDR3 extends over 14 amino acids. CDR1 and CDR2 (germline): SGHNT, YYREEE (reference sequence). Written as DNA, the CDR3 is TGTGCCAGCAGCTCTCCCGGGGGGGACACTGAAGCTTTCTTT. Translating it yields CASSSPGGDTEAFF.

V and J are TRBV6-5 and TRBJ2-2; TRBD1 aligns across 8 bases. Germline V gene lookup returns CDR1 MNHEY and CDR2 SVGAGI. The CDR3 is made up of 14 amino acids. With 5 bases clipped from V and 7 bases from J, the junction kept 6 bases outside the gene matches. The CDR3 protein is CASSLDRVYGELFF. Here the CDR3 DNA reads TGTGCCAGCAGTCTGGACAGGGTATACGGGGAGCTGTTTTTT.

The J gene is TRBJ1-1, the V gene TRBV5-1; D is unresolved. The CDR3 has 14 residues. V lost 3 bases, J lost 1 base, and 10 bases lay in between. Germline loops: CDR1 SGHRS, CDR2 YFSETQ. The CDR3 loop reads CASSSGGRNTEAFF. For the CDR3, the DNA is TGCGCCAGCAGCTCTGGAGGCCGGAACACTGAAGCTTTCTTT.

This chain links TRBV7-2 with TRBJ2-5, with 8 bases lining up with TRBD2. The CDR3 extends over 17 amino acids. The junction had 12 bases not matched to a gene; V was cut back by 5 bases and J by 1 base. Germline V gene data show CDR1 as SGHTA and CDR2 as FQGNSA. CDR3 sequence (DNA): TGTGCCAGCAGCCCCAACCCTAGCGGGTACTTCCAAGAGACCCAGTACTTC. Protein: CASSPNPSGYFQETQYF. The full variable domain, its missing parts supplied by reference TRBV7-2 and TRBJ2-5, is GAGVSQSPSNKVTEKGKDVELRCDPISGHTALYWYRQSLGQGLEFLIYFQGNSAPDKSGLPSDRFSAERTGGSVSTLTIQRTQQEDSAVYLCASSPNPSGYFQETQYFGPGTRLLVL.

The chain recombines TRBV9 with TRBJ1-1; D call uncertain. Germline V CDR1 and CDR2: SGDLS, YYNGEE. This CDR3 comprises 15 residues. Trimming shortened V by 3 bases and J by 2 bases, and 14 bases separated the two germline ends. The CDR3 nucleotides are TGTGCCAGCAGCGCCGACGGAGGGCGTAACACTGAAGCTTTCTTT. It encodes CASSADGGRNTEAFF.